This is a list of T cell receptor beta chains from one sample in a study of vaccination effects on CD4 cells after COVID-19. Data came from immunoSEQ multiplex PCR; TCRdb stores just in-frame clones and leaves some out. This repertoire shows under 85,000 clones, roughly 80% found once; its top ten account for 1.5% to 2%. Their antigen targets remain unknown. The sequenced sample was CD4+ T cells from PBMCs cultured with HCoV-229E spike peptides, obtained before COVID-19 vaccination. These receptors all come from a human donor who received a COVID-19 vaccine. Both conserved end residues are part of each CDR3. The D gene is left open where the match is weak. Only some rows state a clone size, as once, few, many or a class for expanded clones.

cdr3_aa cdr3_nt j_call clone_size v_call d_call
CASSLNAGAGYGYTF TGCGCCAGCAGCCTCAACGCGGGGGCTGGCTATGGCTACACCTTC TRBJ1-2 . TRBV5-1 .
CASRRDRYEKLFF TGTGCCAGTAGGCGGGACAGATATGAAAAACTGTTTTTT TRBJ1-4 . TRBV19 TRBD1
CASSPTVFYNEQFF TGTGCCAGCAGCCCGACAGTTTTCTACAATGAGCAGTTCTTC TRBJ2-1 . TRBV3-1/TRBV3-2 .
CAISLQGVGTDTQYF TGTGCCATCAGTTTACAGGGCGTGGGCACAGATACGCAGTATTTT TRBJ2-3 . TRBV10-3 .
CASSALESSGNTIYF TGTGCCAGCTCCGCGTTGGAGAGTTCTGGAAACACCATATATTTT TRBJ1-3 . TRBV18 .
CASSRDKRNEKLFF TGCGCCAGCAGCAGAGACAAACGAAATGAAAAACTGTTTTTT TRBJ1-4 . TRBV5-1 .
CASRGTFGAKNIQYF TGTGCCAGCAGGGGGACGTTCGGAGCCAAAAACATTCAGTACTTC TRBJ2-4 . TRBV6-5 .
CASSERGGQTGELFF TGTGCCAGCAGTGAGCGGGGGGGCCAAACCGGGGAGCTGTTTTTT TRBJ2-2 few TRBV6-1 TRBD2
CASSLAGRIYNEQFF TGCGCCAGCAGCTTGGCAGGTCGCATCTACAATGAGCAGTTCTTC TRBJ2-1 . TRBV5-1 .
CASSFGTGGPTIDEQFF TGCGCCAGCAGCTTTGGTACAGGGGGCCCTACAATCGATGAGCAGTTCTTC TRBJ2-1 . TRBV5-1 TRBD1
CASSLLAGGGGELFF TGTGCCAGCAGCTTACTTGCCGGGGGCGGCGGGGAGCTGTTTTTT TRBJ2-2 few TRBV7-9 .
CASSEAGTGGKNEQFF TGTGCCAGCAGTGAAGCGGGGACAGGGGGCAAAAATGAGCAGTTCTTC TRBJ2-1 . TRBV2 TRBD1
CASSLTELNTIYF TGTGCCAGCAGCTTGACGGAACTAAACACCATATATTTT TRBJ1-3 once TRBV5-5 .
CASSYIRLTEAFF TGTGCCAGCAGTTATATCCGGCTCACTGAAGCTTTCTTT TRBJ1-1 . TRBV6-2/TRBV6-3 .
CASSLPHQNTEAFF TGTGCCAGCAGCTTACCCCACCAGAACACTGAAGCTTTCTTT TRBJ1-1 . TRBV7-2 .
CASSLDSYNSPLHF TGTGCCAGCAGCTTGGACAGTTATAATTCACCCCTCCACTTT TRBJ1-6 few TRBV7-3 .
CASSVGDYSNQLQHF TGTGCCAGCAGCGTAGGCGACTATAGCAATCAGCTCCAGCATTTT TRBJ1-5 . TRBV9 .
CASSYSRAGGGELFF TGTGCCAGCAGTTACTCGAGGGCAGGAGGAGGGGAGCTGTTTTTT TRBJ2-2 . TRBV6-5 .
CASQIGINEKLFF TGCGCCAGCCAAATTGGGATTAATGAAAAACTGTTTTTT TRBJ1-4 . TRBV5-1 .
CASSVGGFYYGYTF TGTGCCAGCAGTGTCGGGGGCTTTTACTATGGCTACACCTTC TRBJ1-2 once TRBV2 .
CANNRGRLDGYTF TGTGCCAACAACAGGGGGCGGCTCGATGGCTACACCTTC TRBJ1-2 . TRBV12-3/TRBV12-4 TRBD1
CASAPRIAFF TGTGCCAGCGCGCCGAGGATAGCTTTCTTT TRBJ1-1 . TRBV3-1/TRBV3-2 .
CASSQDRHTEAFF TGTGCCAGCAGCCAAGACAGGCACACTGAAGCTTTCTTT TRBJ1-1 . TRBV3-1/TRBV3-2 .
CAWRSGGRSTDTQYF TGTGCCTGGAGGAGCGGGGGTCGCAGCACAGATACGCAGTATTTT TRBJ2-3 . TRBV30 TRBD2
CASSLGPGSSGNTIYF TGTGCCAGCAGCTTAGGTCCCGGGTCCTCTGGAAACACCATATATTTT TRBJ1-3 . TRBV7-6 .
CASSVGTVGNTIYF TGTGCCAGCAGTGTCGGGACTGTGGGAAACACCATATATTTT TRBJ1-3 . TRBV25-1 .
CASTNVLGDGYTF TGTGCCAGCACCAATGTGTTGGGGGATGGCTACACCTTC TRBJ1-2 . TRBV11-1 .